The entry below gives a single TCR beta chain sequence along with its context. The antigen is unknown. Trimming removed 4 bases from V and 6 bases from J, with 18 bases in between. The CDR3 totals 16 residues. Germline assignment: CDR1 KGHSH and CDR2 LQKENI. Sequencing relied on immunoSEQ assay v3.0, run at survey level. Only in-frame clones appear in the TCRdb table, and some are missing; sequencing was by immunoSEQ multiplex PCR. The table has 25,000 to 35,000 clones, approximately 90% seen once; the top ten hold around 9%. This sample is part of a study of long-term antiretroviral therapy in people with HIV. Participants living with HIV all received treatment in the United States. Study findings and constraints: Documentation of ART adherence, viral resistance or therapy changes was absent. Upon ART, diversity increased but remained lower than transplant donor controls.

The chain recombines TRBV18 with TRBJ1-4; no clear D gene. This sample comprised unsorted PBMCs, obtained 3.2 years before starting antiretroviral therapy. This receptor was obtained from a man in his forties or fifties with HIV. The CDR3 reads CASSRTSMGLDEKLFF. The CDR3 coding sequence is TGTGCCAGCTCACGAACGAGTATGGGCTTGGATGAAAAACTGTTTTTT.